This T cell receptor (beta chain) was retrieved from a study of control samples from healthy donors and cancer patients. Method: immunoSEQ multiplex PCR; TCRdb's copy keeps in-frame clones and lacks some. The data hold some 130,000 clones, with under 95% observed a single time. The specimen sequenced was blood. The clonotype originates from a man between 18 and 29 years old in good health.

The DNA for the CDR3 is TGTGCCAGCAGCTTGACTAGCGGCACAGATACGCAGTATTTT. It codes for CASSLTSGTDTQYF. The chain uses TRBV5-8 and TRBJ2-3; 7 bases align to TRBD2. The V gene's germline CDR1 is SGHTS and CDR2 YDEGEE. V lost 1 base, J lost 1 base, and 0 bases stayed unmatched. The CDR3 extends over 14 amino acids.